One sample yielded the 25 T cell receptor beta chains listed below, sequenced in a study of T cell responses to AZD1222 COVID-19 vaccine. TCRdb's table, derived via immunoSEQ multiplex PCR, lists solely in-frame clones and lacks some. This table holds 130,000 to 150,000 clones, about 93% found once. The material sequenced was peripheral blood, taken on day 0 of AZD1222 vaccination. Receptors originate from an adult in good health.

This sequence joins TRBV27 and TRBJ1-1; a possible D gene is TRBD1 (6 bases). The CDR3 totals 19 residues. V lost 5 bases, J lost 5 bases, and 30 bases lay in between. Germline assignment: CDR1 MNHEY and CDR2 SMNVEV (reference sequence). Here the CDR3 reads CASSLDYGTSEGDPTEAFF. The CDR3 nucleotides read TGTGCCAGCAGTCTTGACTACGGGACATCCGAAGGGGATCCGACTGAAGCTTTCTTT.

The J gene is TRBJ1-2, the V gene TRBV7-9; D remains ambiguous. Per germline, CDR1 SEHNR and CDR2 FQNEAQ (reference sequence). The CDR3 runs to 13 residues. The V and J ends lost 5 bases and 4 bases respectively, with 11 bases between them. The CDR3 spells CASSEGLGYGYTF. The CDR3 region has the DNA TGTGCCAGCAGCGAGGGTCTCGGCTATGGCTACACCTTC.

This chain uses TRBV6-1 with TRBJ1-2; no firm D call. Germline CDR1 reads MNHNS; CDR2 reads SASEGT. Between the trimmed V and J ends, which lost 0 bases and 8 bases, there was a span of 22 bases. This CDR3 region has 17 residues. CDR3 bases: TGTGCCAGCAGTGAAGCTCCCGGTTTCAGGATCGGTGAGGGCTACACCTTC. This encodes CASSEAPGFRIGEGYTF.

The genes are TRBV5-1 and TRBJ2-3; D is ambiguous. Trimming pared 0 bases from V and 4 bases from J, leaving 12 bases between. Germline V lookup: CDR1 SGHRS, CDR2 YFSETQ. This CDR3 has 15 amino acids. The CDR3 is CASSLEGSIPDTQYF. CDR3 sequence (DNA): TGCGCCAGCAGCTTGGAGGGATCGATCCCAGATACGCAGTATTTT.

The V call is TRBV23-1, the J call TRBJ1-3; D remains unclear. TRBV23-1 qualifies as an ORF whose function is uncertain. Trimming took off 3 bases at V and 4 bases at J, with 10 bases between the two ends. There are 14 residues in the CDR3. CDR3 DNA: TGCGCCAGCAGTCAGGTACGTCGGGGAAACACCATATATTTT. Its protein is CASSQVRRGNTIYF.

The chain has TRBV5-4 and TRBJ2-3, with TRBD2 matching over 7 bases. Germline V lookup: CDR1 SGHNT, CDR2 YYREEE (reference sequence). The junction had 17 bases not matched to a gene; V was cut back by 4 bases and J by 9 bases. The CDR3 runs 16 residues. For the CDR3, the DNA is TGTGCCAGCAGCGTATGGTCGCCCGCGGGGGTAATGACGCAGTATTTT. Amino acid sequence: CASSVWSPAGVMTQYF.

CDR3 coding DNA: TGTGCCTCCACCGGGACGGACCAAGAGACCCAGTACTTC. Translated: CASTGTDQETQYF. V is TRBV6-5 and J is TRBJ2-5; either TRBD1 or TRBD2 may supply D (5 bases each). CDR1 and CDR2 (germline): MNHEY, SVGAGI. Trimming removed 11 bases from V and 0 bases from J, with 13 bases in between. This CDR3 spans 13 amino acids.

The chain couples TRBV27 to TRBJ1-2, with 10 bases aligning to TRBD1. Germline V gene sequence: CDR1 MNHEY, CDR2 SMNVEV (reference sequence). The CDR3 length is 17 residues. Losses at the gene ends were 3 bases for V and 2 bases for J; bases not matched to a gene: 9. CDR3 coding DNA: TGTGCCAGCAGTTTTTTGGCTCGGGACAGGGGAAACTATGGCTACACCTTC. Translated, it gives CASSFLARDRGNYGYTF.

V is TRBV6-1 and J is TRBJ2-3; either TRBD1 or TRBD2 may fit D (5 bases each). CDR3 length: 13 amino acids. Germline V gene sequence: CDR1 MNHNS, CDR2 SASEGT. Trimming left V 1 base short and J 6 bases short, with 8 bases between. CDR3 residues: CASSEDRDDTQYF. CDR3 DNA sequence: TGTGCCAGCAGTGAAGATCGGGACGATACGCAGTATTTT.

The rearrangement links TRBV9 to TRBJ2-5; D not certain. Germline-derived CDR1 and CDR2 are SGDLS and YYNGEE. Deletions cut 0 bases from V and 5 bases from J, with 8 bases between. The CDR3 contains 13 residues. As DNA, the CDR3 is TGTGCCAGCAGCGTAGATCCTGGGGAGACCCAGTACTTC. As protein: CASSVDPGETQYF.

The genes are TRBV29-1 and TRBJ1-1, with D perhaps TRBD1 (5 bases). The V and J ends lost 4 bases and 0 bases respectively, with 18 bases between them. The CDR3 is 16 residues long. CDR1 is SQVTM, CDR2 ANQGSEA, per germline. CDR3 in DNA: TGCAGCGTTGGGGGCGCAGTGAATCCCATGAACACTGAAGCTTTCTTT. It specifies CSVGGAVNPMNTEAFF.

The V and J genes are TRBV7-2 and TRBJ2-2; a possible D gene is TRBD2 (6 bases). V was cut by 0 bases and J by 1 base, with 6 bases left in between. The CDR3 totals 15 residues. Germline V gene sequence: CDR1 SGHTA, CDR2 FQGNSA. CDR3 amino acids: CASSLASGNTGELFF. As DNA, the CDR3 is TGTGCCAGCAGCTTAGCTAGCGGGAACACCGGGGAGCTGTTTTTT.

This chain joins TRBV3-1 (or the pseudogene TRBV3-2) and TRBJ1-1, with 7 bases matching TRBD1. This CDR3 region has 14 residues. The ends lost 5 bases at V and 5 bases at J; junction bases unmatched: 8. CDR1 is LGHDT and CDR2 is YNNKEL in the germline V gene (reference sequence). The CDR3 protein is CASSKQGWATEAFF. In DNA, the CDR3 is TGTGCCAGCAGCAAACAGGGGTGGGCGACTGAAGCTTTCTTT.

The V and J genes are TRBV9 and TRBJ1-3; perhaps TRBD1 as D (5 bases). V lost 0 bases and J lost 0, with 22 bases in between. The CDR3 extends over 20 amino acids. Germline V gene lookup returns CDR1 SGDLS and CDR2 YYNGEE. Written as DNA, the CDR3 is TGTGCCAGCAGCGTAGCGGAGGAGACAGCAGAATACTTCTCTGGAAACACCATATATTTT. Its protein product is CASSVAEETAEYFSGNTIYF.

V and J are TRBV14 and TRBJ1-2; D ambiguous. Germline V gene lookup returns CDR1 SGHDN and CDR2 FVKESK. V lost 4 bases and J 13 bases, leaving 19 bases between the germline ends. The CDR3 runs to 13 residues. CDR3: CASSLTYGQPSTF. In DNA form, the CDR3 reads TGTGCCAGCAGCCTTACCTACGGCCAGCCAAGCACCTTC.

This chain uses TRBV5-1 with TRBJ1-1, with D unresolved. Germline CDR1 and CDR2: SGHRS and YFSETQ. V was trimmed by 4 bases and J by 2 bases, leaving 12 bases between them. CDR3 length: 14 amino acids. As DNA, the CDR3 is TGCGCCAGCAGCGTTACCGCGGGCAACACTGAAGCTTTCTTT. Its translation is CASSVTAGNTEAFF.

By sample fraction, this clone is medium-sized. The chain is built from TRBV14 and TRBJ1-6; perhaps TRBD1 as D (5 bases). From germline, CDR1 is SGHDN and CDR2 FVKESK. V was cut by 2 bases and J by 8 bases, with 16 bases left in between. The CDR3 extends over 16 amino acids. The CDR3 nucleotides read TGTGCCAGCAGCCAACCTGTGATGGGGGGGTATTCACCCCTCCACTTT. Amino acids: CASSQPVMGGYSPLHF.

The chain carries TRBV5-1 and TRBJ2-7; D is unclear. V lost 0 bases and J lost 1, with 8 bases in between. CDR3 length: 14 residues. Germline CDR1 and CDR2: SGHRS and YFSETQ. CDR3 nucleotides: TGCGCCAGCAGCTTGGAACCGCAGTCCTACGAGCAGTACTTC. This codes for CASSLEPQSYEQYF.

This clone has only one observation. As DNA, the CDR3 is TGTGCCAGCAGCCAAGACCTGCCCCCCACAGATACGCAGTATTTT. It specifies CASSQDLPPTDTQYF. This sequence joins TRBV4-2 and TRBJ2-3; D unresolved. From germline, CDR1 is LGHNA and CDR2 YNFKEQ. The CDR3 contains 15 residues. The V gene lost 0 bases and the J gene lost 2 bases, with 9 bases spanning the gap.

This clone was found once. The chain couples TRBV9 to TRBJ2-5; D is undetermined. V was shortened by 4 bases and J by 1 base, with 11 bases between the two germline ends. Germline assignment: CDR1 SGDLS and CDR2 YYNGEE. The CDR3 spans 14 residues. CDR3 sequence (DNA): TGTGCCAGCAGCCCCCGTGAAATCCAAGAGACCCAGTACTTC. Its protein product is CASSPREIQETQYF.

The chain employs TRBV29-1 and TRBJ2-1; 8 bases match TRBD2. V gave up 4 bases and J gave up 7 bases; unmatched junction bases: 9. This CDR3 has 14 amino acids. Germline-derived CDR1 and CDR2 are SQVTM and ANQGSEA. CDR3 coding DNA: TGCAGCGTTGTGGGGTGGGCGGGGGGTAATGAGCAGTTCTTC. Protein product: CSVVGWAGGNEQFF.

This sequence joins TRBV19 and TRBJ1-6; D perhaps matches TRBD1 (5 bases). Per the germline V gene, CDR1 is LNHDA and CDR2 is SQIVND (reference sequence). The CDR3 is 13 residues long. Trimming took off 3 bases at V and 9 bases at J, with 9 bases between the two ends. The CDR3 DNA reads as TGTGCCAGTAGTATCCCGGGGGTTTCACCCCTCCACTTT. Protein product: CASSIPGVSPLHF.

This clone was counted between two and nine times. The rearrangement links TRBV5-6 to TRBJ1-6, with D perhaps matching TRBD1 (5 bases). Between the trimmed V and J ends, which lost 2 bases and 13 bases, there was a span of 16 bases. Germline values: CDR1 SGHDT, CDR2 YYEEEE. This CDR3 spans 14 amino acids. The CDR3 DNA is TGTGCCAGCAGCTTCGGACACTCAACCAGGCCCCTCCACTTT. This translates into CASSFGHSTRPLHF. Filled out from reference TRBV5-6 and TRBJ1-6, the complete variable domain reads DAGVTQSPTHLIKTRGQQVTLRCSPKSGHDTVSWYQQALGQGPQFIFQYYEEEERQRGNFPDRFSGHQFPNYSSELNVNALLLGDSALYLCASSFGHSTRPLHFGNGTRLTVT.

This clone is a singleton in its sample. CDR3 sequence (DNA): TGTGCCAGCAGGATTAGCGGGAACTCCTACAATGAGCAGTTCTTC. Protein product: CASRISGNSYNEQFF. The rearrangement links TRBV27 to TRBJ2-1; 8 nucleotides agree with TRBD2. This CDR3 contains 15 residues. V was pared by 6 bases and J by 0 bases, with 4 bases of the junction left unmatched. The V gene's germline CDR1 is MNHEY and CDR2 SMNVEV (reference sequence).

The V and J genes are TRBV24-1 and TRBJ2-5; TRBD1 agrees at 8 bases. J was trimmed by 4 bases and V by 4 bases; bases with no gene match: 7. Germline V gene sequence: CDR1 KGHDR, CDR2 SFDVKD. The CDR3 has 15 amino acids. The CDR3 reads CATSETTGAGETQYF. CDR3 in DNA: TGTGCCACCAGTGAAACGACAGGGGCTGGAGAGACCCAGTACTTC.